The next 4 T cell receptor beta chains were all read from a single sample in a study of blood T cell repertoires in COVID-19 (dated by TCRdb to 2020 to 2021). Receptors were amplified or captured by the immunoSEQ multiplex PCR assay. What TCRdb holds here is the immuneACCESS table cut down to in-frame rearrangements. Part of the clones is not present; checked against another copy, under half of the missing clones reflect an unresolved V gene, and the others are unexplained. For this sample there are 300,000 to 450,000 clones; roughly nine tenths appear just once. The top ten clonotypes cover more than 0.8% of the sample. The sample consisted of PBMCs or T cells enriched from blood (not recorded which). The receptors shown here come from a woman aged 25 to 45 who had recovered from COVID-19.

J is TRBJ1-6 and V is TRBV28; the D gene is possibly TRBD1 (6 bases). V was clipped by 4 bases and J by 8 bases, with 18 bases between them. The CDR3 covers 16 residues. Germline values: CDR1 MDHEN, CDR2 SYDVKM. CDR3 sequence: CASSSHRVHRYSPLHF. The CDR3 DNA follows: TGTGCCAGCAGTTCCCACAGGGTACATAGGTATTCACCCCTCCACTTT.

This clone came up a few times. The chain uses TRBV29-1 and TRBJ1-4; 8 positions agree with TRBD1. The germline V gene has CDR1 SQVTM and CDR2 ANQGSEA. J was trimmed by 4 bases and V by 4 bases; bases with no gene match: 8. The CDR3 covers 15 residues. CDR3 in amino acids: CSVAPGQGLNEKLFF. The CDR3 DNA sequence: TGCAGCGTTGCCCCCGGACAGGGACTTAATGAAAAACTGTTTTTT.

The chain carries TRBV6-5 and TRBJ1-1; weak D call: TRBD1 (6 bases). Germline V gives CDR1 MNHEY, CDR2 SVGAGI. Trimming removed 0 bases at V and 6 bases at J, with 11 bases between. This CDR3 region has 14 residues. This chain's CDR3 is CASSYSNRAPEAFF. CDR3 DNA sequence: TGTGCCAGCAGTTACTCGAACAGGGCCCCTGAAGCTTTCTTT.

The gene calls are TRBV3-1 (or the pseudogene TRBV3-2) and TRBJ2-2; D not resolved. Germline V lookup: CDR1 LGHDT, CDR2 YNNKEL (reference sequence). This CDR3 spans 14 amino acids. The germline V and J ends were trimmed by 1 base and 5 bases, with 8 bases remaining between them. The CDR3, as DNA: TGTGCCAGCAGCCAAGTAGATGCAACCGGGGAGCTGTTTTTT. Its translation: CASSQVDATGELFF.